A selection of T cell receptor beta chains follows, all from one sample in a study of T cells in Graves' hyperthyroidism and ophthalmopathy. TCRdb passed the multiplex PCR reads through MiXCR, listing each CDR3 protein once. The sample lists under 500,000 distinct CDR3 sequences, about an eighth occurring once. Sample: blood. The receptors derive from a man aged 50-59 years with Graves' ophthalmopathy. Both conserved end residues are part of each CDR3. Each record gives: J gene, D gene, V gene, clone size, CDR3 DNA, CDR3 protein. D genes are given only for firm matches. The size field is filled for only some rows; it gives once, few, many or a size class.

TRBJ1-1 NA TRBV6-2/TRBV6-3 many TGTGCCAGCAGTTACGGAGGGATGAACACTGAAGCTTTCTTT CASSYGGMNTEAFF
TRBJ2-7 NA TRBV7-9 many TGTGCCAGCAGCCCCGGGACATCCTTCGAGCAGTACTTC CASSPGTSFEQYF
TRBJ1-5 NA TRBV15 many TGTGCCACCAGCAGAGATGGGCGCCAGCCCCAGCATTTT CATSRDGRQPQHF
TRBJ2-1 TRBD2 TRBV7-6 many TGTGCCAGCACCACCGCTAGCGGGAGTCGGGTTGAGCAGTTCTTC CASTTASGSRVEQFF
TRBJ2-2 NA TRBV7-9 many TGTGCCAGCGTGGGCCTATCGAACACCGGGGAGCTGTTTTTT CASVGLSNTGELFF
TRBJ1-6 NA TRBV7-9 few TGTGCCAGCAGCTCCGGGTCCGGCTCACCCCTCCACTTT CASSSGSGSPLHF
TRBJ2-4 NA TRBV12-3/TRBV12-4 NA TGTGCCAGCAGTCGGGACACTACCCTAGCCAAAAACATTCAGTACTTC CASSRDTTLAKNIQYF
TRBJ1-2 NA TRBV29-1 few TGCAGCGTAGGCGGGCGGAACTATGGCTACACCTTC CSVGGRNYGYTF
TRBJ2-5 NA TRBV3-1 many TGTGCCAGCAGCCAAGGCCTCGGACTAACTGAAGAGACCCAGTACTTC CASSQGLGLTEETQYF
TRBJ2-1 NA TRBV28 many TGTGCCAGCATGTCACTACCCAGGGACAATGAGCAGTTCTTC CASMSLPRDNEQFF
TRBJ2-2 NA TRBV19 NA TGTGCCAGTAGTATAGTTGGGCAGACGAACACCGGGGAGCTGTTTTTT CASSIVGQTNTGELFF
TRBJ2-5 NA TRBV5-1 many TGCGCCAGCAACCGGGCAGGGGTACAAGAGACCCAGTACTTC CASNRAGVQETQYF
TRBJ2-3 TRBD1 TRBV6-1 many TGTGCCAGCACGAGGACGACAGGGATTAGCACAGATACGCAGTATTTT CASTRTTGISTDTQYF
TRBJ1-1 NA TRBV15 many TGTGCCACCAGCCGCGACCAATCGAGGGTCGTGGGGTCTGAAGCTTTCTTT CATSRDQSRVVGSEAFF
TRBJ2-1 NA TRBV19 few TGTGCCAGTAGTATAGTGCCCGAGAATGAGCAGTTCTTC CASSIVPENEQFF
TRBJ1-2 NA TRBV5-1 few TGCGCCAGCAGACAAAGGGGGTCGGATCGATTTAACTATGGCTACACCTTC CASRQRGSDRFNYGYTF
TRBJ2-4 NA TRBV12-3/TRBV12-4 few TGTGCCAGCCTGGGGGTTTGGGAAAACATTCAGTACTTC CASLGVWENIQYF
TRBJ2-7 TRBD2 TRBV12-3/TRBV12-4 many TGTGCCAGCAGTCCCCGAGCGGGAGGACGGTACGAGCAGTACTTC CASSPRAGGRYEQYF
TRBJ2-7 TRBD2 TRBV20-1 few TGCAGTCCAGCTTCGGGCGGGAGGGCAAGGGGGGAGCAGTACTTC CSPASGGRARGEQYF
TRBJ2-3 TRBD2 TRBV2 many TGTGCCAGCAGCCGGACTAGCGGCACAGATACGCAGTATTTT CASSRTSGTDTQYF
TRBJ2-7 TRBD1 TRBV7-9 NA TGTGCCAGCAGCTTAGCGGGGACAGGGGGACCTTTACTCGAGCAGTACTTC CASSLAGTGGPLLEQYF
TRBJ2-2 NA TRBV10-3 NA TGTGCCATCAGAATAACCCCCCCGTTGGGTAACACCGGGGAGCTGTTTTTT CAIRITPPLGNTGELFF
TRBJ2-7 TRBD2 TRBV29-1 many TGCAGCGTCGCCCAGGGGACTAGCGGGAGCTACGAGCAGTACTTC CSVAQGTSGSYEQYF
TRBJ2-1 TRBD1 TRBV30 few TGTGCCTGGAGGTTGCCCGGGACAGGGTACTACAATGAGCAGTTCTTC CAWRLPGTGYYNEQFF
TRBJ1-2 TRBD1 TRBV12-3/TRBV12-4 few TGTGCCAGCAGTCAGATCCGGGACAGGCTTCACACCTTC CASSQIRDRLHTF
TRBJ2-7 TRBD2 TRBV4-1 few TGCGCCAGCAGCCAAGATAGGCTAGCGGGAGGGCCACAACCTTACGAGCAGTACTTC CASSQDRLAGGPQPYEQYF
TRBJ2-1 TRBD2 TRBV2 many TGTGCCAGCAGTCGACTAGCGGGAACCTACAATGAGCAGTTCTTC CASSRLAGTYNEQFF
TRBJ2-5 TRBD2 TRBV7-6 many TGTGCCAGCAGCCGAGGACTAGCCCAAGAGACCCAGTACTTC CASSRGLAQETQYF